This TCR beta chain was identified in a study of metastatic and nonmetastatic thyroid tumors. The overall study: Comparison of repertoires was carried out across blood and tumor or nodule tissue from malignant and benign thyroid patients. Study-level points and caveats: Within blood and tumor, benign nodules reportedly had significantly lower TCR beta diversity than malignant thyroid tumors did.

Note on this clone: What it binds is not known. The junction shows a germline mismatch at one end, possibly a read error.

None of the patients had undergone any treatment ahead of thyroid surgery. Original methodology: Between-group CDR3 differences, defined by clinicopathological status, yielded a distant-metastasis classifier for papillary thyroid cancer. TCRdb reanalyzed the PCR reads with MiXCR. TCRdb's processing, not the study's, gives the V and J calls here. The table records 25,000 to 30,000 clones, around 17% of them present only once. This CDR3 is 15 amino acids long. In germline, CDR1 is MNHNS, CDR2 SASEGT. What was sequenced was blood. This TCR derives from a male donor with papillary thyroid cancer or a benign thyroid nodule (not recorded which). Some clones in this sample may be carry-over from other donors' samples. The genes are TRBV6-1 and TRBJ2-7; TRBD1 aligns across 9 bases. The CDR3 DNA reads TGTGCCAGCAGTCCTGTACAGGGGGCTTCCTATGAGCAGTACTTC. Amino acid sequence: CASSPVQGASYEQYF.